This T cell receptor beta chain was profiled in a study of shared clonotypes between healthy human individuals. The study's findings and limits: The sharing of approximately 4.6% of naive CD4 clonotypes was seen across a few donors. What rarefaction showed was incomplete sorted-subset sequencing despite large depth. Non-shared clonotypes had lower generation probabilities than clonotypes shared by all four sorted-subset donors.

TCRdb's copy holds only in-frame clones and misses some; the assay was immunoSEQ multiplex PCR. The sample contains millions of clones, 80% to 95% of which appear only once. Note on this clone: Its antigen is not known.

V lost 6 bases and J lost 6; bases outside the gene matches: 17. Germline values: CDR1 SGHAT, CDR2 FQNNGV. The CDR3 has 16 amino acids. The study drew its donors from healthy HIV-negative adults without recent acute infections or vaccinations. The specimen was naive CD4+ T cells from PBMCs. Subset reported: CD45RA+ positively selected. V usage is TRBV11-2 and J usage is TRBJ2-7, with 7 bases that match TRBD1. The clonotype comes from a man between 18 and 29 years old in good health. Some clones in this sample may be carry-over from other donors' samples. The CDR3: CASRSIKPGQTGEQYF. The DNA of the CDR3 is TGTGCCAGCAGAAGTATAAAACCGGGACAGACGGGCGAGCAGTACTTC.